Below are 18 T cell receptor delta chains sequenced from a single sample in a study of gamma-delta chains in newborns, infants, children. TCRdb re-identified clones in the reads via CATT. Of a few thousand delta-chain clones in the sample, approximately 3% were seen once. The sequencing sample was made of blood. These TCRs come from a child who was a newborn, infant or young child, either healthy, febrile or measles-vaccinated (not recorded which).

This clone turned up a few times. The translation of this DNA and the TCRdb protein of a much larger clone differ at residue 16, probably owing to a read error; the protein shown here is translated from the DNA. The J gene is TRDJ3, the V gene TRDV2, with D maybe TRDD3 (5 bases). CDR3 length: 18 amino acids. Germline values: CDR1 GEAIGNYY, CDR2 EKD. The CDR3 spells CACDTVGKRSWDTRQVFF. The CDR3 DNA reads as TGTGCCTGTGACACCGTTGGGAAACGCTCCTGGGACACCCGACAGGTGTTTTTC.

This clone is medium-sized in the sample. Written as DNA, the CDR3 is TGTGCCTCTGGTTCCCAGAACTGGGGGACGGGGGGAACCCACACCGATAAACTCATCTTT. Residues: CASGSQNWGTGGTHTDKLIF. The genes are TRDV3 and TRDJ1; 9 bases fit TRDD3. V shed 4 bases and J 0 bases; nucleotides not matched to a gene: 24. This CDR3 is 20 amino acids long. Germline CDR1 reads TVYSNPD; CDR2 reads GDNSRS (reference sequence). Variable domain in full (rest from reference TRDV3 and TRDJ1): CDKVTQSSPDQTVASGSEVVLLCTYDTVYSNPDLFWYRIRPDYSFQFVFYGDNSRSEGADFTQGRFSVKHILTQKAFHLVISPVRTEDSATYYCASGSQNWGTGGTHTDKLIFGKGTRVTVEP.

Concerning this clone: A single base separates this from a much larger clone, so it may be a read error. This CDR3 is also generated by other DNA sequences in the sample. V usage is TRAV29/DV5 and J usage is TRDJ2; D may be TRDD3 (7 bases). CDR3 size: 19 residues. From germline, CDR1 is NSMFDY and CDR2 ISSIKDK. CDR3 residues: CAASVPRGGSLSPTAQLFF. The CDR3 region has the DNA TGTGCAGCAAGCGTTCCTAGAGGGGGATCTCTCTCCCCGACAGCACAGCTCTTCTTT. The whole variable domain, remainder taken from reference TRAV29/DV5 and TRDJ2, is DQQVKQNSPSLSVQEGRISILNCDYTNSMFDYFLWYKKYPAEGPTFLISISSIKDKNEDGRFTVFLNKSAKHLSLHIVPSQPGDSAVYFCAASVPRGGSLSPTAQLFFGKGTQLIVEP.

This clone occurred a few times. A much larger clone lies one base from this, so it may be a read error. The same CDR3 also results from other DNA sequences found in this sample. The chain joins TRDV2 to TRDJ2, with 8 bases lining up with TRDD3. The V and J ends lost 3 bases and 8 bases, in that order; junction bases with no gene match: 16. The length of the CDR3 is 17 residues. The germline CDR1 and CDR2 sequences are GEAIGNYY and EKD. The CDR3 loop reads CACDPLSWGSTTAQLFF. CDR3 DNA sequence: TGTGCCTGTGACCCCCTTAGCTGGGGGAGTACTACCGCACAACTCTTCTTT.

This clone rates as large. Additional DNA sequences in this sample encode the identical CDR3. The chain uses TRDV2 and TRDJ3; 9 nucleotides match TRDD3. Germline CDR1 and CDR2: GEAIGNYY and EKD. After removal of 2 bases from V and 0 bases from J, the junction contained 1 base not matched to a gene. The CDR3 contains 17 residues. In DNA, the CDR3 is TGTGCCTGTGACATACTGGGGGACTCCTGGGACACCCGACAGATGTTTTTC. As protein: CACDILGDSWDTRQMFF.

As to this clone: A read error may be the cause here, since a much bigger clone is one base away. The chain links TRDV2 to TRDJ3; 10 bases map to TRDD3. With V trimmed by 1 base and J by 0 bases, 5 bases remained unmatched. Germline V lookup: CDR1 GEAIGNYY, CDR2 EKD. The CDR3 sequence is 19 residues long. CDR3 coding DNA: TGTGCCTGTGACACTGGGGGATACACCAGCTCCTGGGACACCCGACAGATGTTTTTC. Its translation is CACDTGGYTSSWDTRQMFF.

This clone was detected a few times. TCRdb's protein for this DNA is that of a much larger clone and differs from the translation at residue 7, likely a read error; the protein shown is the DNA translation. The chain employs TRAV29/DV5 and TRDJ3; D remains ambiguous. This CDR3 has 17 residues. Germline loops: CDR1 NSMFDY, CDR2 ISSIKDK. V shed 0 bases and J shed 2 bases, with 12 bases lying between them. The CDR3 DNA sequence: TGTGCAGCAAGCGCCCGGGAGATAGCCTGGGACACCCGACAGATGTTTTTC. Translating it yields CAASAREIAWDTRQMFF.

This clone is judged medium-sized. Other DNA sequences from this sample encode an identical CDR3 as well. The rearrangement links TRDV2 to TRDJ3; 11 bases align to TRDD3. Unmatched junction bases numbered 3, after V lost 1 base and J lost 2 bases. CDR1 is GEAIGNYY, CDR2 EKD, per germline. The CDR3 runs 18 residues. The CDR3 coding sequence is TGTGCCTGTGACACGATACTGGGGGATACCTGGGACACCCGACAGATGTTTTTC. It translates to CACDTILGDTWDTRQMFF.

This clone was counted only a few times. With only one base between it and a far larger clone, this is likely a read error. The same CDR3 can be traced to other DNA sequences in this sample. The gene calls are TRAV29/DV5 and TRDJ2; TRDD3 matches 8 bases. The V and J ends lost 0 bases and 0 bases, in that order; junction bases with no gene match: 13. This CDR3 region has 19 residues. The germline CDR1 and CDR2 sequences are NSMFDY and ISSIKDK. The CDR3 region is CAASAPNTGGRSLTAQLFF. CDR3 nucleotides: TGTGCAGCAAGCGCTCCTAACACTGGGGGTCGTTCTTTGACAGCACAACTCTTCTTT.

In its sample, this clone was seen a few times. This same CDR3 is encoded by further DNA sequences in the sample. The V call is TRAV29/DV5, the J call TRDJ1, with a weak D call TRDD3 (5 bases). The CDR3 runs 16 residues. CDR1 is NSMFDY and CDR2 is ISSIKDK in the germline V gene. V lost 0 bases to trimming and J lost 2 bases, with 17 bases between them. DNA for the CDR3: TGTGCAGCAAGCGAAAAACTCCTGGGTGATACCGATAAACTCATCTTT. This encodes CAASEKLLGDTDKLIF.

By share, this clone counts as medium-sized. Additional DNA sequences in this sample encode the identical CDR3. The chain is built from TRDV2 and TRDJ3; TRDD3 aligns across 13 bases. This CDR3 contains 20 residues. Germline-derived CDR1 and CDR2 are GEAIGNYY and EKD. With V trimmed by 0 bases and J by 0 bases, 4 bases remained unmatched. The CDR3 DNA reads TGTGCCTGTGACACCGTACTGGGGGATACGCGCTCCTGGGACACCCGACAGATGTTTTTC. This codes for CACDTVLGDTRSWDTRQMFF.

This clone turned up a few times. Possible read error: a much larger clone is one base away. The chain combines TRDV1 with TRDJ1; TRDD3 aligns across 9 bases. The germline V gene encodes CDR1 TSWWSYY and CDR2 QGS. The junction had 23 bases not matched to a gene; V was cut back by 4 bases and J by 2 bases. The CDR3 extends over 21 amino acids. This CDR3 is CALGGLPNTGGRTGETDKLIF. The CDR3 coding sequence is TGTGCTCTTGGGGGACTTCCTAATACTGGGGGACGGACAGGTGAGACCGATAAACTCATCTTT.

This clone was seen more than once but under ten times. The protein in TCRdb stems from a much larger clone and differs at residue 13 from this DNA's translation, likely a read error; here the protein is translated from the DNA. The chain recombines TRDV2 with TRDJ2, with 9 bases fitting TRDD3. Germline V gives CDR1 GEAIGNYY, CDR2 EKD. The CDR3 covers 18 residues. CDR3 bases: TGTGCCTGTGACACCGTGACTGGGGGACACCGTTTGGCAGCACAACTCTTCTTT. It specifies CACDTVTGGHRLAAQLFF.

Regarding this clone: TCRdb's listed protein matches a much larger clone and diverges from this DNA's translation at residue 10, likely through a read error; the protein shown comes from the DNA. The chain uses TRDV2 and TRDJ3; tentatively, D is TRDD3 (6 bases). Germline-derived CDR1 and CDR2 are GEAIGNYY and EKD. The CDR3 contains 17 residues. CDR3 coding DNA: TGTGCCTGTGACACTGGGGGCCGCTCCTTGGACACCCGACAGATGTTTTTC. As protein: CACDTGGRSLDTRQMFF.

A few counts support this clone. Given a far larger clone just one base away, this is likely a sequencing read error. The same CDR3 also results from other DNA sequences found in this sample. V is TRDV2 and J is TRDJ2; 9 bases align to TRDD3. The CDR3 is 18 amino acids. V shed 0 bases, J shed 2 bases, and the junction held 9 bases outside the gene matches. The germline gives CDR1 GEAIGNYY, CDR2 EKD. Here the CDR3 DNA reads TGTGCCTGTGACACCGGCTGGGGATACGCATCCTTGACAGCACAACTCTTCTTT. It translates to CACDTGWGYASLTAQLFF.

On this clone itself: TCRdb's listed protein matches a much larger clone and diverges from this DNA's translation at residue 12, likely through a read error; the protein shown comes from the DNA. V gene TRDV2 combines with J gene TRDJ3, with D possibly TRDD3 on 6 matching bases. The CDR3 is 19 amino acids. The V gene's germline CDR1 is GEAIGNYY and CDR2 EKD. The CDR3 DNA reads TGTGCCTGTGACAGCTACTGGGAGGGGACCTCCCGGGACACCCGACAGATGTTTTTC. This translates into CACDSYWEGTSRDTRQMFF.

The table lists this clone with a few counts. A far more abundant clone sits one base away, making this likely a read error. Other DNA sequences in the same sample also yield this CDR3. The rearrangement uses TRDV2 and TRDJ2; 11 bases match TRDD3. Germline loops: CDR1 GEAIGNYY, CDR2 EKD. The CDR3 extends over 16 amino acids. CDR3 sequence: CACDTSGGYGTAQLFF. The CDR3 coding sequence is TGTGCCTGTGACACAAGTGGGGGATACGGGACAGCCCAACTCTTCTTT.

Notes on this clone: It is likely a read error: a sequence one base away is far more abundant. At the DNA level, this CDR3 is encoded by other sequences in the same sample as well. The V and J genes are TRDV2 and TRDJ3; 10 nucleotides match TRDD3. The CDR3 covers 18 residues. Germline CDR1 reads GEAIGNYY; CDR2 reads EKD. This chain's CDR3 is CACDTVGGYSWDTRQMFF. In DNA, the CDR3 is TGTGCCTGTGACACCGTTGGGGGATACTCCTGGGACACCCGACAGATGTTCTTC.